This T cell receptor beta chain was recorded in a study of shared clonotypes between healthy human individuals. Turning to the study itself: CD4 naive and memory got three plates each, CD8 naive two, CD8 memory one.

CDR1 is SNHLY, CDR2 FYNNEI, per germline. This CDR3 contains 14 residues. Trimming took 3 bases from V and 4 from J; bases not matched to a gene: 2. Original handling: Filtering of immunoSEQ junctional sequences could not match full-length read filtering. The method was immunoSEQ multiplex PCR; TCRdb's version includes in-frame clones alone and lacks a portion of them. V, J and clone size reflect that table, while D and trimming were determined from the DNA. Among approximately 2.3 million clones, 80% to 95% were seen once, and the ten largest hold 0.39%. The count of this clone is one. Its specificity is unknown. Overall study findings and caveats: Unshared clonotypes carried lower generation probabilities than those common to all four donors.

Naive CD45RA+ and memory CD45RA-negative subsets were split from CD4+ cells. The sequenced sample was naive CD4+ T cells from PBMCs. Subset described: CD45RA+ positively selected. The V and J genes are TRBV2 and TRBJ2-7; 11 positions match TRBD2. The origin of this receptor is a man aged 18 to 29 in good health. Some clones in this sample may be carry-over from other donors' samples. The CDR3 coding sequence is TGTGCCAGCAGTGATACTAGCGGGGGATACGAGCAGTACTTC. This translates into CASSDTSGGYEQYF.